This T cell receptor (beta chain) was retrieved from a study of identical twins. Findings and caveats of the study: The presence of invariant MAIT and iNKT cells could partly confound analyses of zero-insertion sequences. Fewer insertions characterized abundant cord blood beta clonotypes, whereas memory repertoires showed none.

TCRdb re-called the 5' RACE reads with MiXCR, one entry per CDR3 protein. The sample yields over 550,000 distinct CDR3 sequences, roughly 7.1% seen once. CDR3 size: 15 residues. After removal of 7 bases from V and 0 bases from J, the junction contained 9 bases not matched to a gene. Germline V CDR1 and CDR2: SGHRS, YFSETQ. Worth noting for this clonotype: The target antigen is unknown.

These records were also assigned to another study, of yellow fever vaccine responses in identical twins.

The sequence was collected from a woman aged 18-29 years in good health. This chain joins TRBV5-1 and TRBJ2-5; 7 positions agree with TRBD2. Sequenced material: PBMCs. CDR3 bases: TGCGCCAGCTCCCTTTGGGGGGGGTACCAAGAGACCCAGTACTTC. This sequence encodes CASSLWGGYQETQYF.